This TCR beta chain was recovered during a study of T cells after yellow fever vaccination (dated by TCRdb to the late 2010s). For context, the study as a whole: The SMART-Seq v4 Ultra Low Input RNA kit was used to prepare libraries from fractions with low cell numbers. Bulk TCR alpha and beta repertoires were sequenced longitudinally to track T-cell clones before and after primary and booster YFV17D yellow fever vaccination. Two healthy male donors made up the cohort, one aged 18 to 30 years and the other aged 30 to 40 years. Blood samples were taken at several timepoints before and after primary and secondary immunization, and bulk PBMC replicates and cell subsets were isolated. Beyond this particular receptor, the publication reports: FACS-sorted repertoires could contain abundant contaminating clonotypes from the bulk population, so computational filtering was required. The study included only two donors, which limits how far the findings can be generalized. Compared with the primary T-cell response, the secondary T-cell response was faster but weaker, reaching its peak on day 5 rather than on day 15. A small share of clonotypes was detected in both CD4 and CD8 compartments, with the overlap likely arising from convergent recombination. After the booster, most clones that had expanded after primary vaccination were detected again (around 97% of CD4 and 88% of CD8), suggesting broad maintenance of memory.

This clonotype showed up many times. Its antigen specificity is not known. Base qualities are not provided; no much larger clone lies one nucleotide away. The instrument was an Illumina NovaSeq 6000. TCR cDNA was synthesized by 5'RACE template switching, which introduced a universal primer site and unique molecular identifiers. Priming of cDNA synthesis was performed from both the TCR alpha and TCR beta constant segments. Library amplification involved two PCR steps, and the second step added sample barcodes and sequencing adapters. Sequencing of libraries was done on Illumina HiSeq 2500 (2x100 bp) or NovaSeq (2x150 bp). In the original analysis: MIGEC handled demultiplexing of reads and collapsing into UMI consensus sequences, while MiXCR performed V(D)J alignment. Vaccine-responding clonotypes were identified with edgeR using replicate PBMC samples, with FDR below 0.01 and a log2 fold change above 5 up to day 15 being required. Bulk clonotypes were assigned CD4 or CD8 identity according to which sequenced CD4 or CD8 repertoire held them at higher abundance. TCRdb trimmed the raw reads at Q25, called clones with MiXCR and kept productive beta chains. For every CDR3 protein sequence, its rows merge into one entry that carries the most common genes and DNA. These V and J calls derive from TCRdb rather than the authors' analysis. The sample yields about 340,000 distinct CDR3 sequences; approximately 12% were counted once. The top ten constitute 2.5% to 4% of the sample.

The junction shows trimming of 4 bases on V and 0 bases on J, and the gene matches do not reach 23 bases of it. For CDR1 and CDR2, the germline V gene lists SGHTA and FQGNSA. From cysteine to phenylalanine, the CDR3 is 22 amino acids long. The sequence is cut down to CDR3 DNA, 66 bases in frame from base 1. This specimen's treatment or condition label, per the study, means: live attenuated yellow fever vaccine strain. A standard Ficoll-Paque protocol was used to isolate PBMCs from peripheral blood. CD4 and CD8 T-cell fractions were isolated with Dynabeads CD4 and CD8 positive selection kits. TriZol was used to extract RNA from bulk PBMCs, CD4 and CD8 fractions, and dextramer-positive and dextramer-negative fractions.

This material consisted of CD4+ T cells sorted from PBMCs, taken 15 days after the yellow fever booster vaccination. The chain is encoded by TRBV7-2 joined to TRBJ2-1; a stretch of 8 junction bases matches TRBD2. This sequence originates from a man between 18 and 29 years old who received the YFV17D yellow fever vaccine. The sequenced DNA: TGTGCCAGCAGCTCCAGACAGGCAAGTCTAGCGGGTTCACGGGCCTCCTACAATGAGCAGTTCTTC. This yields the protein CASSSRQASLAGSRASYNEQFF.